These 15 T cell receptor beta chains originate from one sample sequenced in a study of T cell changes during pregnancy in multiple sclerosis. Using immunoSEQ multiplex PCR, the repertoire was profiled, and TCRdb retains in-frame clones only, with some absent. Of under 70,000 clones in the sample, about 90% were seen once. This specimen was CD4+ T cells from peripheral blood mononuclear cells, taken after pregnancy. The receptors here all came from a female donor in good health, enrolled as a control in a pregnancy study.

J is TRBJ2-1 and V is TRBV7-9; 13 nucleotides align to TRBD2. Trimming removed 5 bases from V and 8 bases from J; junction bases left unmatched: 15. Germline V gene lookup returns CDR1 SEHNR and CDR2 FQNEAQ (reference sequence). The CDR3 runs 18 residues. CDR3 nucleotides: TGTGCCAGCAGCGCTAGCGCCATGGGACTAGCGGGGAAATATGAGCAGTTCTTC. It specifies CASSASAMGLAGKYEQFF.

The chain recombines TRBV13 with TRBJ1-2; TRBD1 matches at 8 bases. Germline CDR1 and CDR2: PRHDT and FYEKMQ (reference sequence). The V segment lost 5 bases and the J segment 3 bases; nucleotides outside the gene matches: 5. CDR3 length: 14 residues. CDR3 DNA sequence: TGTGCCAGCAGCACCGGGACAGGCTACTATGGCTACACCTTC. This translates into CASSTGTGYYGYTF.

The gene calls are TRBV27 and TRBJ1-5; TRBD1 might be the D (5 bases). CDR1 MNHEY and CDR2 SMNVEV come from the germline V gene (reference sequence). Trimming cost V 2 bases and J 7 bases, with 12 bases left between them. This CDR3 contains 14 residues. The CDR3 DNA is TGTGCCAGCAGTTTAAGGGGCGCGAGACAGCCCCAGCATTTT. It is translated as CASSLRGARQPQHF.

The rearrangement links TRBV6-1 to TRBJ1-2; 7 bases align to TRBD1. This CDR3 is 15 amino acids long. The germline CDR1 and CDR2 sequences are MNHNS and SASEGT. Trimming cost V 2 bases and J 10 bases; bases outside gene matches: 13. CDR3 region: CASSEHNRDSKAYTF. The CDR3 DNA reads as TGTGCCAGCAGTGAACATAACCGGGACAGCAAAGCCTACACCTTC.

This clone was seen just once. The chain has TRBV11-3 and TRBJ1-1; TRBD1 matches 10 bases. The CDR3 is made up of 14 amino acids. Per the germline V gene, CDR1 is SGHNT and CDR2 is YENEEA. Trimming cost V 5 bases and J 3 bases; bases outside gene matches: 3. The CDR3 DNA sequence: TGTGCCAGCAGCCCGGGGACAGGGGACACTGAAGCTTTCTTT. It translates to CASSPGTGDTEAFF.

This clone has more than one count but fewer than ten. This chain uses TRBV4-1 with TRBJ1-5, with 7 bases identical to TRBD1. In germline, CDR1 is MGHRA, CDR2 YSYEKL. V was pared by 1 base and J by 2 bases, with 8 bases of the junction left unmatched. This CDR3 contains 17 residues. CDR3 sequence reads: CASSQGGRQGGNQPQHF. The CDR3 coding sequence is TGCGCCAGCAGCCAAGGTGGGCGACAGGGCGGCAATCAGCCCCAGCATTTT.

This chain joins TRBV19 and TRBJ1-2; TRBD1 agrees at 7 bases. The junction had 9 bases not matched to a gene; V was cut back by 3 bases and J by 8 bases. This CDR3 has 14 residues. Germline values: CDR1 LNHDA, CDR2 SQIVND (reference sequence). The CDR3 nucleotides read TGTGCCAGTAGTATGGAGCGACAGGGTACAGGCTACACCTTC. Its protein is CASSMERQGTGYTF.

V usage is TRBV5-1 and J usage is TRBJ1-3; D not resolved. Trimming pared 3 bases from V and 8 bases from J, leaving 15 bases between. The germline gives CDR1 SGHRS, CDR2 YFSETQ. The length of the CDR3 is 14 residues. As DNA, the CDR3 is TGCGCCAGCAGCTCGGACGGGGAATGGGACACCATATATTTT. Its translation is CASSSDGEWDTIYF.

The gene calls are TRBV6-4 and TRBJ2-3; a possible D gene is TRBD2 (5 bases). Germline assignment: CDR1 MRHNA and CDR2 SNTAGT. V lost 6 bases, J lost 0 bases, and 10 bases lay in between. The CDR3 consists of 14 residues. CDR3 nucleotides: TGTGCCAGCAGCCCGACGGGGAGCACAGATACGCAGTATTTT. It encodes CASSPTGSTDTQYF.

V and J are TRBV9 and TRBJ2-6; D possibly corresponds to TRBD2 (7 bases). This CDR3 spans 19 amino acids. The V gene lost 6 bases and the J gene lost 4 bases, with 26 bases spanning the gap. Germline lookup yields CDR1 SGDLS and CDR2 YYNGEE. As DNA, the CDR3 is TGTGCCAGCATCACACTTTGGGGGGGGCTAGAACAGGGGGCCAACGTCCTGACTTTC. This translates into CASITLWGGLEQGANVLTF.

The chain couples TRBV5-4 to TRBJ2-3; perhaps TRBD2 as D (6 bases). The germline CDR1 and CDR2 sequences are SGHNT and YYREEE (reference sequence). The CDR3 spans 15 residues. Between the trimmed V and J ends, which lost 2 bases and 0 bases, there was a span of 10 bases. CDR3 DNA sequence: TGTGCCAGCAGCTTTCCCGGGACTAGCACAGATACGCAGTATTTT. This sequence encodes CASSFPGTSTDTQYF.

The chain employs TRBV7-9 and TRBJ2-1; 8 nucleotides match TRBD1. This CDR3 is built from 15 residues. V was pared by 8 bases and J by 0 bases, with 6 bases of the junction left unmatched. CDR1 is SEHNR and CDR2 is FQNEAQ in the germline V gene (reference sequence). The CDR3 DNA is TGTGCCAGCCAGGACAGGGCGAGCTCCTACAATGAGCAGTTCTTC. Translation gives CASQDRASSYNEQFF.

This chain links TRBV2 with TRBJ1-1; weak D call: TRBD1 (5 bases). Trimming stripped 7 bases from V and 1 base from J, with 10 bases between. Per the germline V gene, CDR1 is SNHLY and CDR2 is FYNNEI. The CDR3 consists of 13 residues. The CDR3 region is CASKAGKNTEAFF. In DNA form, the CDR3 reads TGTGCCAGCAAGGCAGGGAAGAACACTGAAGCTTTCTTT.

CDR3 residues: CASSPYSRGANEAFF. The CDR3 DNA follows: TGTGCCAGCAGCCCTTACTCGCGGGGGGCTAATGAAGCTTTCTTT. The chain is built from TRBV11-3 and TRBJ1-1; D possibly corresponds to TRBD1 (6 bases). The V gene's germline CDR1 is SGHNT and CDR2 YENEEA. This CDR3 is 15 amino acids long. V lost 5 bases and J 7 bases, leaving 20 bases between the germline ends.

The chain employs TRBV11-2 and TRBJ2-2; 7 bases agree with TRBD2. Germline V gene sequence: CDR1 SGHAT, CDR2 FQNNGV. Trimming took 4 bases from V and 2 from J; bases not matched to a gene: 4. CDR3 length: 15 residues. The CDR3 reads CASSYASGNTGELFF. DNA of the CDR3: TGTGCCAGCAGCTACGCTAGCGGAAACACCGGGGAGCTGTTTTTT.